The table lists the clone carrying this T cell receptor (beta chain) with many counts. The sample comes from a study of T cell repertoires in cytomegalovirus infection. Study-wide context: Shared public TCR beta signatures pointed to both CMV infection and a matching HLA type.

A single record per CDR3 protein comes from TCRdb applying MiXCR to the reads. Here the sample spans under 150,000 distinct CDR3 sequences, approximately 9.2% being singletons. Sequencing used PBMCs. This sequence originates from a human donor in good health (CMV status not recorded). Some clones in this sample may be carry-over from other donors' samples.

CDR3 in DNA: TGTGCCAGCAGATCTGGCGTCGAACGCTACGAGCAGTACTTC. It translates to CASRSGVERYEQYF. The chain couples TRBV5-4 to TRBJ2-7, with no clear D. CDR3 length equals 14 residues. Germline V gives CDR1 SGHNT, CDR2 YYREEE (reference sequence). V was trimmed by 5 bases and J by 3 bases, leaving 15 bases between them.